The following is a T cell receptor (beta chain) sequence with its context. The data stem from a study of blood T cell repertoires in COVID-19. Study context: There were acute and convalescent COVID-19 samples, and they came from the United States, Italy and Spain. The cDNA or gDNA used as material had been derived from T cells, B-cell-depleted T cells, or PBMCs.

Original handling: Reference gene primer amplification gave nucleated cell count estimates. Sequencing used immunoSEQ multiplex PCR; TCRdb keeps in-frame clones, though not all of them. The DNA was the basis for D and trimming; V, J and clone size are from that table. The data show some 250,000 clones, approximately 85% seen once. Per the germline V gene, CDR1 is SGHDT and CDR2 is YYEEEE. V shed 2 bases and J shed 8 bases, with 19 bases lying between them. The CDR3 is made up of 15 amino acids. This chain joins TRBV5-6 and TRBJ1-2; the D gene is possibly TRBD1 (5 bases). The specimen was peripheral blood. The TCR comes from a woman aged 60 to 75 with active or convalescent COVID-19. The CDR3 reads CASSFRTSGSKGYTF. The CDR3 DNA reads TGTGCCAGCAGCTTCAGGACATCTGGGTCTAAGGGCTACACCTTC.